The TCR beta chain described here comes from a study of CD8 T cells in Susac syndrome. The germline V gene encodes CDR1 MNHEY and CDR2 SMNVEV (reference sequence). The CDR3 is 14 residues long. Deletions cut 3 bases from V and 5 bases from J, with 13 bases between. CD8+ and CD4+ blood T cells underwent TCR beta sequencing. Multiple sclerosis controls were treatment-naive patients with stable or active relapsing-remitting disease. Negative isolation yielded CD8+ and CD4+ T cells; FACS enriched TEMRA cells. With random hexamers, reverse transcription was performed on roughly 0.45 to 1 ug of RNA. Amplification of the TCR beta CDR3 was carried out by immunoSEQ multiplex PCR, which spanned a total of 54 Vbeta and 13 Jbeta segments. One entry per CDR3 protein results from TCRdb running MiXCR on the immunoSEQ multiplex PCR reads. The sample has about 250,000 distinct CDR3 sequences; around 93% are singletons.

The sample taken for sequencing was CD4+ T cells from PBMCs. This TCR derives from a human donor with multiple sclerosis. This chain connects TRBV27 to TRBJ2-5, with a possible D match to TRBD1 (5 bases). The CDR3 region is CASSFRGLVETQYF. CDR3 coding DNA: TGTGCCAGCAGTTTTAGGGGTCTGGTGGAGACCCAGTACTTC.